The sequence of this T cell receptor beta chain was determined in a study of T cell responses to AZD1222 COVID-19 vaccine. The CDR3 runs to 14 residues. V lost 0 bases, J lost 1 base, and 6 bases lay in between. From germline, CDR1 is SGHNT and CDR2 YYREEE (reference sequence). Measured with immunoSEQ multiplex PCR; TCRdb has only the in-frame clones, and not every one. The table shows about 120,000 clones, with just under 90% occurring only once. The TCR sequence derives from an adult in good health. Sequenced material: peripheral blood, taken on day 0 of AZD1222 vaccination. The J gene is TRBJ2-3, the V gene TRBV5-4, with D uncertain. The CDR3 region has the DNA TGTGCCAGCAGCTTGGAATTACGCACAGATACGCAGTATTTT. Protein sequence: CASSLELRTDTQYF.